The present T cell receptor beta chain was sequenced within a study of T-cell memory formation after mild COVID-19. Trimming removed 0 bases at V and 3 bases at J, with 15 bases between. CDR3 length: 16 residues. Germline V lookup: CDR1 SGHRS, CDR2 YFSETQ. Broader study findings: Contracting clones from day 15 to 85 had balanced CD4/CD8; later expanders favoured CD4+.

This clonotype came up many times. The antigen is unknown. TCRalpha and TCRbeta libraries used 5'RACE with constant-segment primers and UMIs. TCRdb reprocessed the 5' RACE reads via MiXCR and lists one record per CDR3 protein. Of 140,000 to 150,000 distinct CDR3 sequences in the sample, 5.5% to 7% are singletons; the top ten hold under 2.5%. V usage is TRBV5-1 and J usage is TRBJ1-2; D is undetermined. This TCR came from an adult woman who had mild COVID-19 (a few samples of this study predate the infection). Cell type and time point are not known. Sequenced material: PBMCs or a T cell subset sorted from them (not recorded which). CDR3 DNA sequence: TGCGCCAGCAGCTTGGGCCGGAGCCCGGCTGACTATGGCTACACCTTC. This translates into CASSLGRSPADYGYTF.